This TCR beta chain was identified in a study of blood T cell repertoires in COVID-19. Libraries were prepared by immunoSEQ multiplex PCR; TCRdb keeps only in-frame clonotypes and omits some of them. The sample shows some 62,000 clones, around four fifths of them seen only once. Trimming cost V 4 bases and J 8 bases; bases outside gene matches: 13. The germline CDR1 and CDR2 sequences are SGHKS and YYEKEE (reference sequence). This CDR3 is 15 amino acids long. The chain couples TRBV5-5 to TRBJ1-2; TRBD1 aligns across 8 bases. The sample comprised peripheral blood. The sequence derives from a woman over 75 with active or convalescent COVID-19. The CDR3 here is CASSRTGSGMGGYTF. CDR3 nucleotides: TGTGCCAGCAGCCGGACAGGGTCAGGAATGGGGGGCTACACCTTC.